This T cell receptor (beta chain) was profiled in a study of T-cell memory formation after mild COVID-19 (dated by TCRdb to 2020 to 2023). For the study in its entirety: TCR sequence clusters from the two donors were largely donor specific. In a couple of donors, T-cell clones that expanded and contracted after mild COVID-19 were followed by sequencing TCRalpha and TCRbeta repertoires longitudinally. The cohort comprised two young, previously healthy adult volunteers, one female and one male. Paper-wide results and their limitations: Contracting CD4+ clones were located mainly in the CM and EM memory subsets, whereas CD8+ clones were found to be enriched in EMRA. The second-wave clones that peaked on day 37 were not confirmed to be SARS-CoV-2 specific. Some responding clones were detected in pre-infection memory, suggesting pre-existing cross-reactive memory T cells joined the SARS-CoV-2 response. The study included only two mild cases, and larger cohorts that include severe cases with pre-infection samples were judged to be necessary. Clones that contracted from day 15 to 85 showed balanced CD4/CD8 phenotypes, whereas a second wave of clones that expanded from day 15 to 37 leaned towards CD4+.

Per the germline V gene, LGHNA is the CDR1 and YSLEER is the CDR2. V is clipped by 1 base and J by 4 bases, and the sequence between their germline boundaries is 11 bases long. The CDR3 runs 16 amino acids, cysteine and phenylalanine included. CDR3 DNA only is kept here, 48 bases in frame from base 1. Ficoll-Paque density gradient centrifugation was the method used to isolate PBMCs. The listed sequencing device is Illumina NovaSeq 6000. cDNA libraries for TCRalpha and TCRbeta were prepared by 5'RACE using constant-segment primers, with sample barcodes and unique molecular identifiers added. RNA was extracted from every sample with Trizol reagent. Libraries were amplified in two PCR steps, with a second sample barcode and Illumina TruSeq adapters added in the second step. Libraries were sequenced on an Illumina NovaSeq with 2 x 150 bp paired-end reads. In the source study's methods: With migec v1.2.7, reads were demultiplexed and then collapsed into UMI-guided consensus sequences. Using mixcr v2.1.11, UMI consensuses were aligned to TRA and TRB V and J templates and then assembled into clonotypes. Clonotypes were classified as expanded or contracted when called significant by both edgeR and NoisET, with noise models trained on biological replicates. For edgeR calls, the cutoffs were a false discovery rate-adjusted p below 0.01 and a log2 fold-change threshold of 1. As an exploratory analysis of dynamics, max-normalized trajectories of the 1000 most abundant clonotypes were examined with PCA combined with hierarchical clustering. Separately sequenced CD4+ and CD8+ repertoires were used to assign a CD4 or CD8 phenotype to each responding clone. The raw public reads went through TCRdb reprocessing: fastp at Q25, MiXCR clone calling, in-frame beta chains kept. Every entry covers one CDR3 protein and lists the most common genes and DNA from its rows. The V and J calls follow TCRdb's processing rather than the paper's. The table for this sample lists fewer than 60,000 distinct CDR3 sequences; 25% to 30% of them were counted only once. The biggest ten clones account for 35% to 50% of the sample.

At least ten counts were recorded for this clonotype. No antigen is known for it. The sample holds no much larger clone one base away, and base qualities are not on file. What was sequenced was PBMCs or a T cell subset sorted from them (not recorded which). The chain links TRBV4-3 with TRBJ2-6; the D segment could be TRBD2, given 5 matching bases. The origin of this receptor is a man younger than 30 who had mild COVID-19 (a few samples of this study predate the infection). The sample titles of this study are shuffled in the database, so cell type and time point are left out; the donor was told from shared clones. The DNA sequence is TGCGCCAGCAGCCAAGTGAGGGAAACAGGGGCCAACGTCCTGACTTTC. Its protein is CASSQVRETGANVLTF.